These 26 T cell receptor beta chains were sequenced from one sample in a study of shared clonotypes between healthy human individuals. The table came from immunoSEQ multiplex PCR; TCRdb's copy has only in-frame clones and leaves some out. The sample records fewer than 1.4 million clones, around 78% being singletons. Sequenced material: memory CD4+ T cells from PBMCs. Subset of the sample: CD45RA-negative fraction. All receptors derive from a man between 18 and 29 years old in good health. Some clones in this sample may be carry-over from other donors' samples.

This chain joins TRBV9 and TRBJ2-5; 8 nucleotides align to TRBD2. The germline CDR1 and CDR2 sequences are SGDLS and YYNGEE. Trimming took 0 bases from V and 5 from J; bases not matched to a gene: 12. This CDR3 is built from 17 residues. Here the CDR3 reads CASSVGSSGEPAETQYF. In DNA, the CDR3 is TGTGCCAGCAGCGTAGGGAGTAGCGGGGAACCGGCGGAGACCCAGTACTTC. Using reference TRBV9 and TRBJ2-5 for the parts outside the CDR3, the full variable domain is DSGVTQTPKHLITATGQRVTLRCSPRSGDLSVYWYQQSLDQGLQFLIQYYNGEERAKGNILERFSAQQFPDLHSELNLSSLELGDSALYFCASSVGSSGEPAETQYFGPGTRLLVL.

The V call is TRBV5-8, the J call TRBJ2-7; 7 positions match TRBD2. The J segment lost 7 bases and the V segment lost 4 bases, leaving 5 bases of the junction unmatched. Germline V gene sequence: CDR1 SGHTS, CDR2 YDEGEE. There are 12 residues in the CDR3. The CDR3 is CASSRAGVEQYF. CDR3 in DNA: TGTGCCAGCAGCCGGGCGGGGGTTGAGCAGTACTTC.

The chain couples TRBV6-5 to TRBJ2-7; 10 bases fit TRBD1. The CDR3 runs to 14 residues. With 6 bases clipped from V and 4 bases from J, the junction kept 6 bases outside the gene matches. Germline lookup yields CDR1 MNHEY and CDR2 SVGAGI. CDR3 DNA: TGTGCCAGCAGACCTAGGGACAGGGGATACGAGCAGTACTTC. Translation: CASRPRDRGYEQYF.

A single count supports this clone. The V call is TRBV6-1, the J call TRBJ1-1, with D uncertain. Germline-derived CDR1 and CDR2 are MNHNS and SASEGT. This CDR3 is 14 amino acids long. The V end lost 0 bases, the J end lost 1 base, and 6 bases lay between the germline ends. CDR3 loop: CASSEAGQNTEAFF. Written as DNA, the CDR3 is TGTGCCAGCAGTGAAGCTGGGCAGAACACTGAAGCTTTCTTT.

This chain connects TRBV28 to TRBJ1-2, with D tentatively TRBD1 (5 bases). The length of the CDR3 is 14 residues. Trimming shortened V by 3 bases and J by 4 bases, and 12 bases separated the two germline ends. CDR1 is MDHEN and CDR2 is SYDVKM in the germline V gene. CDR3 in DNA: TGTGCCAGCAGTTTCGGTTCAGGGTCCTATGGCTACACCTTC. It specifies CASSFGSGSYGYTF.

The genes are TRBV20-1 and TRBJ2-1; possibly TRBD2 for D (6 bases). V was trimmed by 4 bases and J by 16 bases, leaving 17 bases between them. This CDR3 has 11 residues. Germline assignment: CDR1 DFQATT and CDR2 SNEGSKA (reference sequence). The CDR3 DNA follows: TGCAGTGCTACTTCGGGGGTTTTCCCCTTCTTC. Its translation: CSATSGVFPFF.

This clone was observed a few times. J is TRBJ2-5 and V is TRBV6-1; D possibly uses TRBD1 or TRBD2 (6 bases each). TRBJ2-7 explains the end of the DNA better; the J call may be wrong. Germline V gives CDR1 MNHNS, CDR2 SASEGT. This CDR3 is built from 14 residues. The chain's CDR3 is CASSAWGASYEQYF. In DNA form, the CDR3 reads TGTGCCAGCAGCGCTTGGGGGGCATCCTACGAGCAGTACTTC.

V and J are TRBV7-9 and TRBJ2-7, with 7 bases matching TRBD1. With V trimmed by 0 bases and J by 4 bases, 3 bases remained unmatched. Germline CDR1 reads SEHNR; CDR2 reads FQNEAQ (reference sequence). The CDR3 runs 14 residues. The CDR3 loop is CASSLAGGAYEQYF. The CDR3 nucleotides are TGTGCCAGCAGCTTAGCAGGGGGCGCATACGAGCAGTACTTC.

The chain is built from TRBV6-6 and TRBJ2-5; the match to TRBD1 covers 8 bases. Germline V gives CDR1 MNHNY, CDR2 SVGAGI (reference sequence). Germline trimming cut 6 bases from V and 4 bases from J; bases unmatched to any gene: 4. There are 13 residues in the CDR3. The CDR3 DNA follows: TGTGCCAGCAGGCCAGGGGGCCTAGAGACCCAGTACTTC. Protein: CASRPGGLETQYF.

This rearrangement joins TRBV6-1 to TRBJ1-3; D unresolved. CDR3 size: 12 residues. Trimming took 6 bases from V and 3 from J, leaving 6 bases between them. The V gene's germline CDR1 is MNHNS and CDR2 SASEGT. The DNA for the CDR3 is TGTGCCAGCAGCAACAGTGGAAACACCATATATTTT. Protein: CASSNSGNTIYF.

The genes are TRBV11-2 and TRBJ1-4; 7 nucleotides align to TRBD1. The junction had 9 bases not matched to a gene; V was cut back by 4 bases and J by 10 bases. The length of the CDR3 is 14 residues. Germline CDR1 and CDR2: SGHAT and FQNNGV. CDR3 loop: CASSSLDRVGKLFF. CDR3 DNA sequence: TGTGCCAGCAGCTCACTTGACAGGGTGGGAAAACTGTTTTTT.

The chain has TRBV7-3 and TRBJ2-5; possible D gene TRBD2, 5 bases. This CDR3 contains 15 residues. V was cut by 0 bases and J by 2 bases, with 10 bases left in between. Germline V gene sequence: CDR1 SGHTA, CDR2 FQGTGA. CDR3 in amino acids: CASSLTAGLQETQYF. The CDR3 nucleotides are TGTGCCAGCAGCTTAACGGCGGGCCTACAAGAGACCCAGTACTTC.

The genes are TRBV5-1 and TRBJ2-1, with D unclear. The CDR3 has 14 amino acids. Germline CDR1 and CDR2: SGHRS and YFSETQ. With 4 bases removed from V and 8 bases from J, the gap between germline ends came to 16 bases. The CDR3 bases are TGCGCCAGCAGCACGACTGGACCGGGCGATGAGCAGTTCTTC. Translating it yields CASSTTGPGDEQFF.

The chain recombines TRBV6-1 with TRBJ1-5, with 8 positions matching TRBD1. V trimming: 6 bases; J trimming: 3 bases; junction bases outside the gene matches: 4. The germline gives CDR1 MNHNS, CDR2 SASEGT. CDR3 length: 14 amino acids. The CDR3, as DNA: TGTGCCAGCAGCGCGGACAGGGCCAATCAGCCCCAGCATTTT. Amino acids: CASSADRANQPQHF.

This clone has only one observation. The V call is TRBV9, the J call TRBJ1-3; the D is unclear. Trimming left V 3 bases short and J 0 bases short, with 13 bases between. The CDR3 has 16 amino acids. CDR1 and CDR2 from the germline V gene are SGDLS and YYNGEE. CDR3 nucleotide sequence: TGTGCCAGCAGCGCCCAGCAATCGAGCTCTGGAAACACCATATATTTT. Residues: CASSAQQSSSGNTIYF.

This clone was picked up a small number of times. The chain has TRBV4-3 and TRBJ1-2; a weak D match, TRBD1 (5 bases). The V gene's germline CDR1 is LGHNA and CDR2 YSLEER. The germline V and J ends were trimmed by 0 bases and 8 bases, with 13 bases remaining between them. This CDR3 region has 14 residues. CDR3 protein: CASSQEVTGGGYTF. The CDR3 DNA reads as TGCGCCAGCAGCCAAGAGGTAACAGGAGGAGGCTACACCTTC.

J is TRBJ1-1 and V is TRBV5-1; D might be TRBD1 (5 bases). The CDR3 covers 21 residues. The V gene's germline CDR1 is SGHRS and CDR2 YFSETQ. The ends were cut back, 3 bases at V and 3 bases at J, with 33 bases in the middle. The chain's CDR3 is CASSYAGGSWAVGDSYTEAFF. The CDR3 DNA follows: TGCGCCAGCAGCTACGCCGGGGGGTCCTGGGCTGTAGGGGACTCATACACTGAAGCTTTCTTT.

The V gene is TRBV11-2, the J gene TRBJ1-2; 7 nucleotides line up with TRBD1. The germline V gene has CDR1 SGHAT and CDR2 FQNNGV. The J segment lost 6 bases and the V segment lost 6 bases, leaving 10 bases of the junction unmatched. The CDR3 is 14 amino acids. The CDR3 loop reads CASRSPGGLHGYTF. Here the CDR3 DNA reads TGTGCCAGCAGATCTCCAGGGGGTTTGCATGGCTACACCTTC.

The genes are TRBV7-3 and TRBJ2-1; 7 nucleotides align to TRBD2. Germline loops: CDR1 SGHTA, CDR2 FQGTGA. This CDR3 is built from 13 residues. Unmatched junction bases numbered 6, after V lost 5 bases and J lost 8 bases. Here the CDR3 reads CASSPRGRDEQFF. CDR3 coding DNA: TGTGCCAGCAGCCCGCGAGGGAGGGATGAGCAGTTCTTC.

This sequence joins TRBV5-1 and TRBJ1-6; D gene unclear. Looked up from germline, CDR1 is SGHRS and CDR2 is YFSETQ. This CDR3 has 14 residues. Trimming stripped 4 bases from V and 7 bases from J, with 12 bases between. CDR3 sequence reads: CASSRDGSNSPLHF. In DNA, the CDR3 is TGCGCCAGCAGCCGAGACGGGTCCAATTCACCCCTCCACTTT.

V is TRBV7-2 and J is TRBJ2-7; TRBD1 matches at 8 bases. CDR1 is SGHTA and CDR2 is FQGNSA in the germline V gene. With V trimmed by 1 base and J by 4 bases, 6 bases remained unmatched. The CDR3 totals 15 residues. This chain's CDR3 is CASSLVGQGAYEQYF. CDR3 sequence (DNA): TGTGCCAGCAGCTTAGTAGGCCAGGGGGCTTACGAGCAGTACTTC. The variable domain in full, completed from reference TRBV7-2 and TRBJ2-7, reads GAGVSQSPSNKVTEKGKDVELRCDPISGHTALYWYRQSLGQGLEFLIYFQGNSAPDKSGLPSDRFSAERTGGSVSTLTIQRTQQEDSAVYLCASSLVGQGAYEQYFGPGTRLTVT.

CDR3: CASSPAASGSVAQYF. In DNA, the CDR3 is TGTGCCAGCAGCCCCGCGGCCAGCGGGAGCGTCGCGCAGTATTTT. The chain carries TRBV7-7 and TRBJ2-3; 8 nucleotides match TRBD2. CDR3 length: 15 residues. J gave up 10 bases and V 5 bases, and 14 bases lay outside the gene matches. Germline lookup yields CDR1 SSHAT and CDR2 FNYEAQ (reference sequence).

The rearrangement links TRBV12-1 to TRBJ2-7; TRBD1, as called in the table, went unchecked against the DNA. TRBV12-1 constitutes a pseudogene. CDR3 size: 14 residues. CDR3 nucleotides: TGTGCCAGCAGCAACCGGGACAGGGACTACGAGCAGTACTTC. Encoded protein: CASSNRDRDYEQYF.

In regard to this clone: This may stem from a read error, because a much larger clone lies one nucleotide away. This rearrangement joins TRBV28 to TRBJ1-1; the D gene is possibly TRBD1 (6 bases). The CDR3 spans 15 residues. The germline V and J ends were trimmed by 3 bases and 4 bases, with 15 bases remaining between them. CDR1 and CDR2 (germline): MDHEN, SYDVKM. The CDR3 DNA follows: TGTGCCAGCAGTTTTACGGGACATTGGAGCACTGAAGCTTTCTTT. Its translation: CASSFTGHWSTEAFF.

The chain joins TRBV7-2 to TRBJ2-3; 9 nucleotides line up with TRBD2. V lost 1 base, J lost 14 bases, and 7 bases stayed unmatched. The CDR3 has 13 amino acids. Germline V gene data show CDR1 as SGHTA and CDR2 as FQGNSA. The CDR3 DNA reads TGTGCCAGCAGCTTAGATCGGCTAGCGGGACTGTATTTT. This translates into CASSLDRLAGLYF.

About this clone: A much bigger clone sits one base away, suggesting this may be a read error. The genes are TRBV5-4 and TRBJ1-1; the D is unclear. Germline V CDR1 and CDR2: SGHNT, YYREEE (reference sequence). V shed 0 bases and J shed 0 bases, with 3 bases lying between them. CDR3 size: 13 residues. The CDR3 bases are TGTGCCAGCAGCTTGGGTGTGAACACTGAAGCTTTCTTT. Amino acid sequence: CASSLGVNTEAFF.